Each of the 31 T cell receptor beta chains below was sequenced from the same sample in a study of T cell responses to AZD1222 COVID-19 vaccine. The method was immunoSEQ multiplex PCR; TCRdb's version includes in-frame clones alone and lacks a portion of them. The repertoire has under 200,000 clones, about 90% of them found once; the top ten carry 1.9%. The sequencing here drew on peripheral blood, taken on day 0 of AZD1222 vaccination. These receptor sequences come from an adult in good health.

The V and J genes are TRBV15 and TRBJ2-3; 8 bases fit TRBD2. CDR1 and CDR2 from the germline V gene are LNHNV and YYDKDF (reference sequence). With V trimmed by 8 bases and J by 6 bases, 7 bases remained unmatched. CDR3 length: 13 amino acids. The DNA for the CDR3 is TGTGCCACCGTTACTGAGCGGGGGGATACGCAGTATTTT. Its translation: CATVTERGDTQYF.

This clone turned up a few times. Germline and junction disagree at one end, which may indicate a read error. This chain uses TRBV5-4 with TRBJ1-3; D uncertain. Germline CDR1 reads SGHNT; CDR2 reads YYREEE (reference sequence). The CDR3 is made up of 15 amino acids. CDR3 DNA sequence: TGTGCCAGCAGCTCCTACAGAAACGTCGGAAGCACCATATATTTT. Translated: CASSSYRNVGSTIYF.

V gene TRBV5-8 combines with J gene TRBJ2-1; TRBD2 agrees at 7 bases. Germline loops: CDR1 SGHTS, CDR2 YDEGEE. This CDR3 has 15 amino acids. Losses at the gene ends were 2 bases for V and 6 bases for J; bases not matched to a gene: 8. The CDR3 is CASSFRVGGRNEQFF. As DNA, the CDR3 is TGTGCCAGCAGCTTTAGGGTGGGAGGGCGCAATGAGCAGTTCTTC.

The V call is TRBV20-1, the J call TRBJ2-5; no firm D call. Trimming removed 3 bases at V and 10 bases at J, with 12 bases between. Germline CDR1 and CDR2: DFQATT and SNEGSKA (reference sequence). The CDR3 has 11 residues. Here the CDR3 DNA reads TGCAGTGCTAGTAACGGTGTGGTCCAGTACTTC. Its protein is CSASNGVVQYF.

The chain joins TRBV3-1 (or the pseudogene TRBV3-2) to TRBJ1-2, with 8 bases fitting TRBD1. CDR3 length: 18 amino acids. Losses at the gene ends were 1 base for V and 4 bases for J; bases not matched to a gene: 14. Germline V CDR1 and CDR2: LGHDT, YNNKEL (reference sequence). The CDR3 bases are TGTGCCAGCAGCCAAGGAAAATATGACAGGGGAGGTGTCTATGGCTACACCTTC. It encodes CASSQGKYDRGGVYGYTF.

The chain employs TRBV19 and TRBJ1-5, with D uncertain. V gave up 7 bases and J gave up 6 bases, with 16 bases separating them. CDR1 and CDR2 (germline): LNHDA, SQIVND (reference sequence). The CDR3 length is 14 residues. The CDR3 reads CASTNEEAGQPQHF. The DNA for the CDR3 is TGTGCCAGTACCAACGAGGAGGCTGGTCAGCCCCAGCATTTT.

V gene TRBV11-2 combines with J gene TRBJ1-1; D perhaps matches TRBD1 (6 bases). Germline CDR1 SGHAT, CDR2 FQNNGV. The CDR3 covers 13 residues. With 0 bases removed from V and 8 bases from J, the gap between germline ends came to 10 bases. The CDR3 here is CASSLEGAGEAFF. CDR3 nucleotides: TGTGCCAGCAGCTTAGAGGGGGCAGGGGAAGCTTTCTTT.

The chain carries TRBV5-4 and TRBJ2-3; 7 bases agree with TRBD1. The CDR3 totals 14 residues. From germline, CDR1 is SGHNT and CDR2 YYREEE (reference sequence). V gave up 4 bases and J gave up 0 bases; unmatched junction bases: 2. The CDR3 here is CASSPGQSTDTQYF. CDR3 in DNA: TGTGCCAGCAGCCCGGGACAGAGCACAGATACGCAGTATTTT.

The V call is TRBV2, the J call TRBJ1-4, with D perhaps matching TRBD1 (5 bases). Between the trimmed V and J ends, which lost 0 bases and 8 bases, there was a span of 16 bases. The CDR3 contains 16 residues. CDR1 SNHLY and CDR2 FYNNEI come from the germline V gene. This CDR3 reads CASSEALPGFGEKLFF. As DNA, the CDR3 is TGTGCCAGCAGTGAAGCGCTTCCAGGGTTCGGGGAAAAACTGTTTTTT. Looking up the rest from reference TRBV2 and TRBJ1-4 gives the full variable domain: EPEVTQTPSHQVTQMGQEVILRCVPISNHLYFYWYRQILGQKVEFLVSFYNNEISEKSEIFDDQFSVERPDGSNFTLKIRSTKLEDSAMYFCASSEALPGFGEKLFFGSGTQLSVL.

The gene calls are TRBV7-2 and TRBJ1-3; D gene uncertain. V lost 5 bases and J lost 0, with 14 bases in between. Germline V gives CDR1 SGHTA, CDR2 FQGNSA. This CDR3 has 16 amino acids. This CDR3 is CASSPQLRSSGNTIYF. The CDR3 DNA sequence: TGTGCCAGCAGCCCACAACTTCGTAGCTCTGGAAACACCATATATTTT.

CDR3 sequence (DNA): TGTGCCTGGAGTGCTTATAATTCACCCCTCCACTTT. Encoded protein: CAWSAYNSPLHF. The rearrangement joins TRBV30 to TRBJ1-6, with D hard to call. The CDR3 consists of 12 residues. The germline V gene has CDR1 GTSNPN and CDR2 SVGIG (reference sequence). V shed 1 base and J shed 4 bases, with 2 bases lying between them.

The chain uses TRBV7-8 and TRBJ1-6; D gene ambiguous. Germline V gene sequence: CDR1 SGHVS, CDR2 FQNEAQ. CDR3 length: 12 amino acids. The V gene lost 3 bases and the J gene lost 8 bases, with 5 bases spanning the gap. CDR3 sequence (DNA): TGTGCCAGCAGCTTTATCGATTCACCCCTCCACTTT. Translating it yields CASSFIDSPLHF.

The rearrangement joins TRBV2 to TRBJ2-7; D is ambiguous. Between the trimmed V and J ends, which lost 7 bases and 4 bases, there was a span of 8 bases. CDR1 SNHLY and CDR2 FYNNEI come from the germline V gene. CDR3 length: 11 residues. The CDR3 DNA reads as TGTGCCAGCACCCCGGAGTACGAGCAGTACTTC. Its protein is CASTPEYEQYF.

This rearrangement joins TRBV27 to TRBJ2-7; D possibly corresponds to TRBD1 (6 bases). This CDR3 has 12 residues. In germline, CDR1 is MNHEY, CDR2 SMNVEV (reference sequence). V was trimmed by 3 bases and J by 4 bases, leaving 7 bases between them. The DNA of the CDR3 is TGTGCCAGCAGTTTTACAGGGTACGAGCAGTACTTC. It translates to CASSFTGYEQYF.

The V call is TRBV2, the J call TRBJ1-1; D is possibly TRBD1 (5 bases). The CDR3 runs to 14 residues. Germline V gene data show CDR1 as SNHLY and CDR2 as FYNNEI. V was trimmed by 6 bases and J by 1 base, leaving 12 bases between them. The CDR3: CASSYEGQNTEAFF. For the CDR3, the DNA is TGTGCCAGCAGCTATGAAGGACAGAACACTGAAGCTTTCTTT.

The V and J genes are TRBV11-2 and TRBJ2-7; no firm D call. CDR1 and CDR2 from the germline V gene are SGHAT and FQNNGV. Trimming left V 5 bases short and J 2 bases short, with 13 bases between. The CDR3 length is 14 residues. CDR3 nucleotides: TGTGCCAGCAGCCCTAGGCGGACCGCCTACGAGCAGTACTTC. It specifies CASSPRRTAYEQYF.

The genes are TRBV27 and TRBJ1-3; the D is unclear. Looked up from germline, CDR1 is MNHEY and CDR2 is SMNVEV (reference sequence). The CDR3 is 13 amino acids. V was cut by 2 bases and J by 3 bases, with 5 bases left in between. The DNA of the CDR3 is TGTGCCAGCAGTTTACTTGGTGGAAACACCATATATTTT. Its protein product is CASSLLGGNTIYF.

The V gene is TRBV6-5, the J gene TRBJ1-2; no reliable D call. The V gene's germline CDR1 is MNHEY and CDR2 SVGAGI. The CDR3 length is 13 residues. Trimming removed 4 bases from V and 5 bases from J, with 11 bases in between. CDR3 nucleotide sequence: TGTGCCAGCAGTTTGAACGTTCGATATGGCTACACCTTC. This sequence encodes CASSLNVRYGYTF.

CDR3: CASSLDGRARGEQFF. The CDR3, as DNA: TGCGCCAGCAGCTTGGATGGGAGGGCCAGGGGGGAGCAGTTCTTC. The V gene is TRBV5-1, the J gene TRBJ2-1; D may be TRBD1 or TRBD2 (7 bases each). The CDR3 has 15 amino acids. The germline gives CDR1 SGHRS, CDR2 YFSETQ. The V gene lost 0 bases and the J gene lost 10 bases, with 17 bases spanning the gap.

The chain recombines TRBV28 with TRBJ2-5; 10 bases are shared with TRBD2. After removal of 5 bases from V and 4 bases from J, the junction contained 4 bases not matched to a gene. This CDR3 comprises 14 residues. The germline V gene encodes CDR1 MDHEN and CDR2 SYDVKM. CDR3: CASSERGGGETQYF. Written as DNA, the CDR3 is TGTGCCAGCAGTGAGCGGGGGGGCGGAGAGACCCAGTACTTC.

The V call is TRBV7-9, the J call TRBJ2-4; tentatively, D is TRBD1 (5 bases). The CDR3 extends over 14 amino acids. The germline V gene has CDR1 SEHNR and CDR2 FQNEAQ (reference sequence). With 1 base removed from V and 7 bases from J, the gap between germline ends came to 11 bases. CDR3 sequence (DNA): TGTGCCAGCAGCTTAGAAGGGGATGCGAACATTCAGTACTTC. It yields the protein CASSLEGDANIQYF.

V gene TRBV24-1 combines with J gene TRBJ2-3, with a weak D call TRBD1 (6 bases). Germline loops: CDR1 KGHDR, CDR2 SFDVKD. The V end was cut by 3 bases, the J end by 3 bases, with 9 bases between. The CDR3 is made up of 14 amino acids. This chain's CDR3 is CATSDGQRTDTQYF. The CDR3, as DNA: TGTGCCACCAGTGATGGACAGAGGACAGATACGCAGTATTTT.

V gene TRBV27 combines with J gene TRBJ1-2; 8 positions match TRBD1. Unmatched junction bases numbered 10, after V lost 5 bases and J lost 8 bases. The CDR3 is 14 amino acids. The V gene's germline CDR1 is MNHEY and CDR2 SMNVEV (reference sequence). CDR3 in DNA: TGTGCCAGCAGTGTTGACAGGGGTAGAGGGGGCTACACCTTC. Translated: CASSVDRGRGGYTF.

The V call is TRBV11-3, the J call TRBJ1-1, with D unresolved. The length of the CDR3 is 13 residues. Germline V gene lookup returns CDR1 SGHNT and CDR2 YENEEA. V gave up 1 base and J gave up 7 bases, with 10 bases separating them. The CDR3 region is CASSLAADYEAFF. CDR3 in DNA: TGTGCCAGCAGCTTAGCGGCGGATTATGAAGCTTTCTTT. Based on the CDR3 plus reference TRBV11-3 and TRBJ1-1, the full variable domain is EAGVVQSPRYKIIEKKQPVAFWCNPISGHNTLYWYLQNLGQGPELLIRYENEEAVDDSQLPKDRFSAERLKGVDSTLKIQPAELGDSAVYLCASSLAADYEAFFGQGTRLTVV.

This clone appeared a single time. This chain links TRBV19 with TRBJ1-2; maybe TRBD1 (5 bases). The CDR3 sequence is 17 residues long. Germline V lookup: CDR1 LNHDA, CDR2 SQIVND (reference sequence). The V and J ends lost 5 bases and 8 bases respectively, with 27 bases between them. DNA of the CDR3: TGTGCCAGTAGTGTAACGGACCGCCCGACCCCTGAGGGGGGCTACACCTTC. It yields the protein CASSVTDRPTPEGGYTF.

J is TRBJ1-5 and V is TRBV7-8, with 11 bases identical to TRBD1. Germline V gene lookup returns CDR1 SGHVS and CDR2 FQNEAQ. This CDR3 comprises 16 residues. V shed 5 bases, J shed 2 bases, and the junction held 5 bases outside the gene matches. DNA of the CDR3: TGTGCCAGCAGCCACGGGGACAGGGGGGGCAATCAGCCCCAGCATTTT. Translation: CASSHGDRGGNQPQHF.

The chain joins TRBV19 to TRBJ1-1; 7 bases are shared with TRBD1. The CDR3 totals 14 residues. Per the germline V gene, CDR1 is LNHDA and CDR2 is SQIVND (reference sequence). J was trimmed by 4 bases and V by 4 bases; bases with no gene match: 6. CDR3: CASSRDRDGTEAFF. In DNA, the CDR3 is TGTGCCAGTAGTAGAGACAGGGATGGCACTGAAGCTTTCTTT. The complete variable domain, with remaining parts taken from reference TRBV19 and TRBJ1-1, reads DGGITQSPKYLFRKEGQNVTLSCEQNLNHDAMYWYRQDPGQGLRLIYYSQIVNDFQKGDIAEGYSVSREKKESFPLTVTSAQKNPTAFYLCASSRDRDGTEAFFGQGTRLTVV.

The J gene is TRBJ1-2, the V gene TRBV6-2 or TRBV6-3; 7 bases align to TRBD1. Trimming removed 5 bases from V and 8 bases from J; junction bases left unmatched: 11. This CDR3 is built from 14 residues. Germline CDR1 and CDR2: MNHEY and SVGEGT. This CDR3 reads CASSRTGGIYGYTF. CDR3 coding DNA: TGTGCCAGCAGTCGGACAGGAGGAATTTACGGCTACACCTTC.

The chain couples TRBV5-1 to TRBJ1-5; no clear D gene. V lost 5 bases to trimming and J lost 0 bases, with 12 bases between them. The CDR3 has 15 residues. Germline-derived CDR1 and CDR2 are SGHRS and YFSETQ. The CDR3 region has the DNA TGCGCCAGCAGGGGCGGGCTATATAGCAATCAGCCCCAGCATTTT. Translating it yields CASRGGLYSNQPQHF. Using reference TRBV5-1 and TRBJ1-5 for the parts outside the CDR3, the full variable domain is KAGVTQTPRYLIKTRGQQVTLSCSPISGHRSVSWYQQTPGQGLQFLFEYFSETQRNKGNFPGRFSGRQFSNSRSEMNVSTLELGDSALYLCASRGGLYSNQPQHFGDGTRLSIL.

The chain recombines TRBV27 with TRBJ2-5; 9 nucleotides agree with TRBD1. The V gene's germline CDR1 is MNHEY and CDR2 SMNVEV (reference sequence). The trim removed 6 bases at V and 5 bases at J, leaving 7 bases unmatched. The CDR3 is made up of 14 amino acids. The CDR3, as DNA: TGTGCCAGCAGGGGACAGGGAAGGGGTGAGACCCAGTACTTC. It is translated as CASRGQGRGETQYF.

V usage is TRBV19 and J usage is TRBJ2-2, with 7 bases lining up with TRBD1. The CDR3 runs to 15 residues. Germline lookup yields CDR1 LNHDA and CDR2 SQIVND (reference sequence). Trimming at V came to 4 bases and at J to 7 bases, leaving 9 bases not matched to a gene. CDR3 nucleotides: TGTGCCAGTAGTACCGGTACCGGGACAGTCGGGGAGCTGTTTTTT. Residues: CASSTGTGTVGELFF.